The rows below give T cell receptor beta chains drawn from one sample of a study of T cells in Graves' hyperthyroidism and ophthalmopathy. TCRdb redid the calling of the multiplex PCR reads with MiXCR, one entry per CDR3 protein. This table has 800,000 or so distinct CDR3 sequences, more than 30% appearing once. Sequenced material: blood. These receptors came from a man between 18 and 35 years old with Graves' hyperthyroidism. The CDR3 runs from the conserved cysteine through the conserved F or W. D genes are given only for firm matches. Part of the rows lack a size; the others show once, few, many or a class for expanded clones.

J,size,D,V,DNA,CDR3
TRBJ2-5,once,.,TRBV10-3,TGTGCCATCAGTGAAGCGGCCCAAGAGACCCAGTACTTC,CAISEAAQETQYF
TRBJ1-1,many,.,TRBV29-1,TGCAGCGTTGGTATCGGGAACACTGAAGCTTTCTTT,CSVGIGNTEAFF
TRBJ2-7,.,TRBD2,TRBV12-3/TRBV12-4,TGTGCCAGCACAGGACTAGCGGGGGCCCTCTCCTACGAGCAGTACTTC,CASTGLAGALSYEQYF
TRBJ2-7,many,.,TRBV7-8,TGTGCCAGCAGAGTCGGACCGCACTACGAGCAGTACTTC,CASRVGPHYEQYF
TRBJ1-5,.,.,TRBV19,TGTGCCAGTAGTATAGCTGGGGTGAGGAATCAGCCCCAGCATTTT,CASSIAGVRNQPQHF
TRBJ2-7,.,.,TRBV7-2,TGTGCCAGCAGCTTTAACCGCCTCTCCTACGAGCAGTACTTC,CASSFNRLSYEQYF
TRBJ1-1,.,.,TRBV4-1,TGCGCCAGCAGCGAAGGGTCAGTACGGCTTGGGGGCACTGAAGCTTTCTTT,CASSEGSVRLGGTEAFF
TRBJ2-7,few,.,TRBV7-2,TGTGCCAGCAGCCCGGGACTGGGACCCTCCTACGAGCAGTACTTC,CASSPGLGPSYEQYF
TRBJ2-7,.,TRBD2,TRBV5-1,TGCGCCAGCAGCAGTAGCGGGGGGGGATACGAGCAGTACTTC,CASSSSGGGYEQYF
TRBJ1-1,few,TRBD1,TRBV7-2,TGTGCCAGCAGCTCCCCGGACAGGGGGCAAAGTGAAGCTTTCTTT,CASSSPDRGQSEAFF
TRBJ2-7,many,TRBD1,TRBV20-1,TGCAGTGCTAGAATGCCGGACAGGGGCTACGAGCAGTACTTC,CSARMPDRGYEQYF
TRBJ1-1,few,.,TRBV2,TGTGCCAGCAGTGACTCCCCCACTGAAGCTTTCTTT,CASSDSPTEAFF
TRBJ2-7,.,.,TRBV19,TGTGCCAGTAGTATGGCGGGGATAAGCTACGAGCAGTACTTC,CASSMAGISYEQYF
TRBJ2-7,.,TRBD2,TRBV24-1,TGTGCCACCAGTGACAGCGGGGGGACCTACGAGCAGTACTTC,CATSDSGGTYEQYF
TRBJ2-7,.,TRBD1,TRBV20-1,TGCAGTGCTAGTCAGGACAGGGCGTCCTACGAGCAGTACTTC,CSASQDRASYEQYF
TRBJ1-1,few,TRBD1,TRBV7-2,TGTGCCAGCGCCTATCGGGGACAGAGTGACACTGAAGCTTTCTTT,CASAYRGQSDTEAFF
TRBJ1-5,many,.,TRBV7-2,TGTGCCAGCAGCTTAGGCAGGGATCAGCCCCAGCATTTT,CASSLGRDQPQHF
TRBJ2-5,.,.,TRBV7-6,TGTGCCAGCAGCAAAGAGGGGGGACTGCGGGAGACCCAGTACTTC,CASSKEGGLRETQYF
TRBJ1-3,.,TRBD1,TRBV7-9,TGTGCCAGCAGCCTGGGACAGGGAAACCGAAACACCATATATTTT,CASSLGQGNRNTIYF
TRBJ2-2,.,.,TRBV6-5,TGTGCCAGCGAAGGAGGGAACACCGGGGAGCTGTTTTTT,CASEGGNTGELFF
TRBJ2-5,many,.,TRBV29-1,TGCAGCGTTCTCACCGGGGGTCAGTCAGAGACCCAGTACTTC,CSVLTGGQSETQYF
TRBJ2-7,.,.,TRBV2,TGTGCCAGCAGTTACACAGACATCTACGAGCAGTACTTC,CASSYTDIYEQYF
TRBJ2-2,.,.,TRBV24-1,TGTGCCAGCGGTGATCACAGGAACACCGGGGAGCTGTTTTTT,CASGDHRNTGELFF
TRBJ2-7,few,.,TRBV5-1,TGCGCCAGCAGCACTACAGGGCAGATTTCCTACGAGCAGTACTTC,CASSTTGQISYEQYF
TRBJ1-5,few,.,TRBV5-6,TGTGCCAGCAGCTCCGGGAGGGGGAACCAGCCCCAGCATTTT,CASSSGRGNQPQHF
TRBJ1-3,.,.,TRBV27,TGTGCCAGCTCCCCGTACTCTGGAAACACCATATATTTT,CASSPYSGNTIYF
TRBJ1-3,many,TRBD1,TRBV20-1,TGCAGTGCCCCAGGACAGGGGAACACCATATATTTT,CSAPGQGNTIYF
TRBJ1-4,.,.,TRBV7-9,TGTGCCAGCAGCTCAGTCGCGGGAGATGAAAAACTGTTTTTT,CASSSVAGDEKLFF
TRBJ2-7,many,.,TRBV7-8,TGTGCCAGCAGCTACCTAACGGAAAGCCCTACCTACGAGCAGTACTTC,CASSYLTESPTYEQYF
TRBJ1-6,.,.,TRBV7-8,TGTGCCAGCAGCTTACGGAGGGTGGGGAATTCACCCCTCCACTTT,CASSLRRVGNSPLHF
TRBJ2-7,.,.,TRBV2,TGTGCCAGCAGTAAGGGGAGCCACGAGCAGTACTTC,CASSKGSHEQYF
TRBJ2-7,.,.,TRBV12-3/TRBV12-4,TGTGCCAGCAGTCCCGGTGAAGGGGAAGGCGAGCAGTACTTC,CASSPGEGEGEQYF
TRBJ1-6,.,TRBD1,TRBV5-1,TGCGCCAGCAGCTTCTCCCGGGACAGCAATTCACCCCTCCACTTT,CASSFSRDSNSPLHF
TRBJ2-7,.,.,TRBV29-1,TGCAGCGTTGGACGGCGGGGCTACGAGCAGTACTTC,CSVGRRGYEQYF
TRBJ1-1,.,.,TRBV29-1,TGCAGCGCTCGGACATACACTGAAGCTTTCTTT,CSARTYTEAFF
TRBJ2-7,.,.,TRBV5-6,TGTGCCAGCAGCTTAGTCGTTCTGGGACTCAACGAGCAGTACTTC,CASSLVVLGLNEQYF
TRBJ2-6,.,.,TRBV7-9,TGTGCCAGGGGGGCCAACGTCCTGACTTTC,CARGANVLTF
TRBJ1-3,.,.,TRBV12-3/TRBV12-4,TGTGCCAGCAGTTTTCGGGGGGGAGACACCATATATTTT,CASSFRGGDTIYF
TRBJ2-5,few,.,TRBV9,TGTGCCAGCAGCTCTCAGACAGAACAAGAGACCCAGTACTTC,CASSSQTEQETQYF
TRBJ2-7,.,TRBD2,TRBV10-3,TGTGCCATCAGTGGGGGGGGGGTACTCTACGAGCAGTACTTC,CAISGGGVLYEQYF
TRBJ2-5,few,.,TRBV9,TGTGCCAGCAGCGTAAGTGTAGGAGGGCTCGGAGAGACCCAGTACTTC,CASSVSVGGLGETQYF
TRBJ1-1,few,.,TRBV12-3/TRBV12-4,TGTGCCAGCAGAAGGGAGGTGAACACTGAAGCTTTCTTT,CASRREVNTEAFF
TRBJ1-2,many,.,TRBV7-9,TGTGCCAGCAGCTCCCCTGGGGTCGTCAACCGATATGGCTACACCTTC,CASSSPGVVNRYGYTF
TRBJ1-5,few,TRBD1,TRBV6-1,TGTGCCAGCCGGGACAGGACCGATAATAGCAATCAGCCCCAGCATTTT,CASRDRTDNSNQPQHF